The T cell receptor beta chain under discussion was sequenced for a study of vaccination and CD4 T cells after COVID-19. Overall study: In the convalescent cohort, there were six males and four females, two of them Hispanic.

Concerning this clonotype: Its matching antigen is unknown.

Treatment of the sample: roughly 10-day PBMC culture with coronavirus spike peptide pools or control peptides (ViraFEST assay). Trimming shortened V by 3 bases and J by 2 bases, and 12 bases separated the two germline ends. This CDR3 is built from 14 residues. Germline V gives CDR1 DFQATT, CDR2 SNEGSKA (reference sequence). Scientists ran DNA taken from cultured CD4+ T cells through the Oncomine TCR Beta short-read assay for sequencing. TCRdb called the PCR reads again in MiXCR, with one record for every CDR3 protein. This sample has around 20,000 distinct CDR3 sequences, with less than 75% found just once.

The sequence derives from a human donor who had recovered from COVID-19. The gene calls are TRBV20-1 and TRBJ2-3; D is perhaps TRBD1 (5 bases). The sequenced sample was CD4+ T cells from blood, cultured in vitro. CDR3 sequence reads: CSASLRTNTDTQYF. The CDR3 DNA is TGCAGTGCTAGTCTGCGGACAAACACAGATACGCAGTATTTT.